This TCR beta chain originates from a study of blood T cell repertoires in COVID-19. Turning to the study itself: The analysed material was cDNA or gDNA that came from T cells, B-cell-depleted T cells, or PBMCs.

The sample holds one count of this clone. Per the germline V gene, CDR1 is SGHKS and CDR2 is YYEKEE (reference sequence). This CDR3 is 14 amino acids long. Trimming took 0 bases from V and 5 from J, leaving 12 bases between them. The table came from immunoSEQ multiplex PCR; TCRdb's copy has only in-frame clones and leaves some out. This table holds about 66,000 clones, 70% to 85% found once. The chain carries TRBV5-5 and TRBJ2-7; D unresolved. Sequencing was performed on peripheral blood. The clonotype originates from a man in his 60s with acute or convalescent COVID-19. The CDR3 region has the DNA TGTGCCAGCAGCTTGGCGTCAGGTCTCAACGAGCAGTACTTC. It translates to CASSLASGLNEQYF.